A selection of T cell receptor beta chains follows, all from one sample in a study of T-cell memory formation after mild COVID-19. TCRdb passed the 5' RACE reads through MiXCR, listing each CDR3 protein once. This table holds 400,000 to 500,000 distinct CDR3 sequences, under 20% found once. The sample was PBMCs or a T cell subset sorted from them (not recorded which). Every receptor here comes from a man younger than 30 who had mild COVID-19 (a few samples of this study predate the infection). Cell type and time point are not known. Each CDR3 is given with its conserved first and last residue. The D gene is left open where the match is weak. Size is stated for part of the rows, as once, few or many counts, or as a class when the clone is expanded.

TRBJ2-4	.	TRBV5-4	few	TGTGCCAGCAGCGGTCAGGGCTCGAACATTCAGTACTTC	CASSGQGSNIQYF
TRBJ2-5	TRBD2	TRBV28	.	TGTGCCAGCACCCCGGGGGGGCAAGAGACCCAGTACTTC	CASTPGGQETQYF
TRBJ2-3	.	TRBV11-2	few	TGTGCCAGCAGCTCCAAGCAGCCGACCACAGATACGCAGTATTTT	CASSSKQPTTDTQYF
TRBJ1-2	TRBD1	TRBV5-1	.	TGCGCCAGCAGCTTAAATAACTATTGGACAGGGGGAAACTATGGCTACACCTTC	CASSLNNYWTGGNYGYTF
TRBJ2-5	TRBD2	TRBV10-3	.	TGTGCCATCGCGCTCCTAGCGGGGGACCAAGAGACCCAGTACTTC	CAIALLAGDQETQYF
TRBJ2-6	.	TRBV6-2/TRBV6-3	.	TGTGCCAGCATAGGGCAGGCAGGGACTTACTCTGGGGCCAACGTCCTGACTTTC	CASIGQAGTYSGANVLTF
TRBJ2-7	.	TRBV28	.	TGTGCCAGCAGGGTCGGCAGGGCCTACGAGCAGTACTTC	CASRVGRAYEQYF
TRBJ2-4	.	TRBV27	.	TGTGCCAGCAGCCAAAGGTTGCTGGCGGGAACTCAGTACTTC	CASSQRLLAGTQYF
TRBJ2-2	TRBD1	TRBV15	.	TGTGCCACCAGCAGAAGGACAGGGGCGAACACCGGGGAGCTGTTTTTT	CATSRRTGANTGELFF
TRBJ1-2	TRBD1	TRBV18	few	TGTGCCAGCTCCCGGGACAGGGGGCTTGGCTACACCTTC	CASSRDRGLGYTF
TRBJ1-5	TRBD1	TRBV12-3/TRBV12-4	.	TGTGCCAGCAGTTTCGGGGACAGTCTCAATCAGCCCCAGCATTTT	CASSFGDSLNQPQHF